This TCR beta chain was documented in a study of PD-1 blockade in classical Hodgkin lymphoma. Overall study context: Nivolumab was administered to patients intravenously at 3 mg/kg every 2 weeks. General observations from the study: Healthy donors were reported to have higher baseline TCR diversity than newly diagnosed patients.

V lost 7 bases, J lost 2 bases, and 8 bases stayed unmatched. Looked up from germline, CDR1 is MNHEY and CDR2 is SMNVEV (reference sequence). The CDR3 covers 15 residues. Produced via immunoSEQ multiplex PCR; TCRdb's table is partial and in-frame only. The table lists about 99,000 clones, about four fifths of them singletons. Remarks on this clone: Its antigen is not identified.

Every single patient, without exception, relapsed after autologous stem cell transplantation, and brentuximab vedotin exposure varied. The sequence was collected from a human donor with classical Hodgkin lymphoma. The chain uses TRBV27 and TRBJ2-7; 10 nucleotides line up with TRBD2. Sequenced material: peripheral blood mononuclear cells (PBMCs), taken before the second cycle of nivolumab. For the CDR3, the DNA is TGTGCCAGCACCTTGGTAGCGGGAGGCCCCTACGAGCAGTACTTC. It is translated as CASTLVAGGPYEQYF.